The sequence of this T cell receptor (beta chain) was determined in a study of T cell responses to AZD1222 COVID-19 vaccine. Repertoires were generated with immunoSEQ multiplex PCR, while TCRdb's copy carries only in-frame clones and drops some. The sample lists about 140,000 clones, roughly nine tenths occurring once. V gave up 4 bases and J gave up 2 bases, with 7 bases separating them. The CDR3 is made up of 13 amino acids. CDR1 is LGHDT, CDR2 YNNKEL, per germline (reference sequence). This clonotype was sampled from an adult in good health. The chain uses TRBV3-1 (or the pseudogene TRBV3-2) and TRBJ2-3; D not certain. The material was peripheral blood, obtained on day 0 of AZD1222 vaccination. CDR3 coding DNA: TGTGCCAGCAGCCGGGTAGTCACAGATACGCAGTATTTT. Translating gives CASSRVVTDTQYF.